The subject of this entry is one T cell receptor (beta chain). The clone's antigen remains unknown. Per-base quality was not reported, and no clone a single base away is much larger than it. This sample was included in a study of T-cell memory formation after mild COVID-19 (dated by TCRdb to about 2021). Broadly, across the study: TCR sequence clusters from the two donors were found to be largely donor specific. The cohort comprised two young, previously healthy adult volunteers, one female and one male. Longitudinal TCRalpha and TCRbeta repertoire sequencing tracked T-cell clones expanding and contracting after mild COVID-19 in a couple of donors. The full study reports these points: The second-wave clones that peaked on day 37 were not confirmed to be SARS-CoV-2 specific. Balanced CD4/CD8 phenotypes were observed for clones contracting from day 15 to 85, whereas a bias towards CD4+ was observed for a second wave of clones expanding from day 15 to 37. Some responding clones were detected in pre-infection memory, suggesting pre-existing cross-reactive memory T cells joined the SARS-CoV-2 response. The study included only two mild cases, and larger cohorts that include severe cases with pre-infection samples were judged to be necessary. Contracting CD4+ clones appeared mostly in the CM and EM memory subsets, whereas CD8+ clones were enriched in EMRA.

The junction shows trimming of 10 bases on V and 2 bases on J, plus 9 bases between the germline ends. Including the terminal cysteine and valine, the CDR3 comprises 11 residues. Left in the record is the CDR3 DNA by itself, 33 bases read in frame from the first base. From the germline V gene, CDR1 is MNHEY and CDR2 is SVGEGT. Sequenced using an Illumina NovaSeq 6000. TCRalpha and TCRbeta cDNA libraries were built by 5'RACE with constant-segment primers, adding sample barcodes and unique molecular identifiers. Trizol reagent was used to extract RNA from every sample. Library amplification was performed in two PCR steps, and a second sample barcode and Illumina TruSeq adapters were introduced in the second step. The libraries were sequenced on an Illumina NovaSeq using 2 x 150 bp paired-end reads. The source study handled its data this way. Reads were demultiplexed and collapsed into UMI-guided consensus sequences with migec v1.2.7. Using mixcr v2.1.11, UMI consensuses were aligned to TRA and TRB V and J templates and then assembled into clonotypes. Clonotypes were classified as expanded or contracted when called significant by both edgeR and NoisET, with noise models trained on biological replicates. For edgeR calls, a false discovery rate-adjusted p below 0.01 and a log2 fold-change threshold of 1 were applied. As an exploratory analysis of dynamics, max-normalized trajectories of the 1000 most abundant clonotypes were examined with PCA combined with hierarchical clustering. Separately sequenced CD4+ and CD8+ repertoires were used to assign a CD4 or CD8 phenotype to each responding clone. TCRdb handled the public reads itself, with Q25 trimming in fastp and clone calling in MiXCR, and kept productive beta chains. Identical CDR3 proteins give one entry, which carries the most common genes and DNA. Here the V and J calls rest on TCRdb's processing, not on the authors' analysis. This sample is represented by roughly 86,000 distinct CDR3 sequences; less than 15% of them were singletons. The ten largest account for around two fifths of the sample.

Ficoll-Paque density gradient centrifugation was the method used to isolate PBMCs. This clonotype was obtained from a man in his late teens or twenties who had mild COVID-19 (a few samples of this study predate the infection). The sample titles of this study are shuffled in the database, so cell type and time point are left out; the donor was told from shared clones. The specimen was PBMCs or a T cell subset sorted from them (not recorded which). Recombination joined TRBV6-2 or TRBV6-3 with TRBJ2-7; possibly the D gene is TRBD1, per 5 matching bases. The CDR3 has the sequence CATTDAYEQYV. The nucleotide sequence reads TGTGCCACGACAGATGCCTACGAGCAGTACGTC.